Listed below are T cell receptor beta chains from one sample, sequenced in a study of shared clonotypes between healthy human individuals. Measured with immunoSEQ multiplex PCR; TCRdb has only the in-frame clones, and not every one. Of about 1 million clones in the sample, approximately 70% are singletons; the top ten hold about 1.5%. What was sequenced was memory CD4+ T cells sorted from blood. Receptors were obtained from a man aged 18 to 30 in good health. Each CDR3 is given without its conserved first and last residue. A D gene is named only where the DNA matches it firmly.

>-|TRBJ2-3|TRBV7-9
ASSLEVDTQY
>-|TRBJ1-4|TRBV30
AWSRALNNEKLF
>-|TRBJ1-5|TRBV10-1
ASSESGSNQPQH
>-|TRBJ2-1|TRBV6-1
ASRSDHTYNEQF
>-|TRBJ2-2|TRBV15
ATSRGGDTGELF
>-|TRBJ1-2|TRBV5-6
ASSRRDHGSHYGYT
>-|TRBJ1-1|TRBV5-1
ASRPDSNTEAF
>TRBD2|TRBJ2-7|TRBV7-9
ASSSGLAGDHEQY
>TRBD2|TRBJ2-7|TRBV27
ASSGLAGNEQY
>TRBD1|TRBJ2-7|TRBV5-1
ASSWGQGSNEQY
>TRBD1|TRBJ2-3|TRBV2
ASKRDSGTDTQY
>-|TRBJ2-1|TRBV11-2
ASGRSGISYNEQF
>TRBD1|TRBJ2-7|TRBV5-4
ASSWGQGYEQY
>-|TRBJ2-7|TRBV19
ASTQGYEQY
>-|TRBJ1-4|TRBV19
ASSRVATNEKLF
>TRBD1|TRBJ1-1|TRBV6-5
ATGQGLMTEAF
>-|TRBJ2-3|TRBV6-1
ASRDLTDTQY
>-|TRBJ1-4|TRBV19
ASSIHLDKPHVKLF
>-|TRBJ1-1|TRBV5-1
ASSLTPGNTEAF
>-|TRBJ1-1|TRBV9
ASSVVAGLMNTEAF
>TRBD1|TRBJ1-2|TRBV4-1
ASSHAGQGSGYT
>TRBD2|TRBJ2-1|TRBV9
ASSATGTSSTSEQF
>-|TRBJ2-5|TRBV5-6
ASSLPVAPLQETQY
>-|TRBJ1-2|TRBV21-1
ASSKLGAYCYGYT
>-|TRBJ1-1|TRBV27
ASSRVGVGTEAF
>-|TRBJ1-6|TRBV30
AWSEQGASPLH
>-|TRBJ2-1|TRBV7-8
ASSSDRLSEQF
>-|TRBJ2-5|TRBV19
ASRFYAEAGTQY
>-|TRBJ1-4|TRBV4-2
ASSQDTNEKLF
>-|TRBJ1-5|TRBV6-5
ASSPDSNWVQPQH
>-|TRBJ1-2|TRBV19
ASSPRVANYGYT
>-|TRBJ2-3|TRBV6-1
ATGRGADTQY
>TRBD1|TRBJ1-1|TRBV9
ASSLWDRLNTEAF
>TRBD2|TRBJ2-1|TRBV6-5
ASSFSSGRAINEQF
>-|TRBJ1-2|TRBV5-3
ARSSIRKPEDGYT